The 25 T cell receptor beta chains listed next were all sequenced from one sample in a study of blood T cell repertoires in COVID-19. Produced via immunoSEQ multiplex PCR; TCRdb's table is partial and in-frame only. Of about 280,000 clones in the sample, almost 90% are singletons; the top ten hold 1.7%. The sample was PBMCs or T cells enriched from blood (not recorded which). These receptors were collected from a woman in her late teens or twenties with acute COVID-19.

The chain couples TRBV30 to TRBJ2-1; D gene ambiguous. Germline loops: CDR1 GTSNPN, CDR2 SVGIG (reference sequence). Trimming removed 4 bases at V and 1 base at J, with 11 bases between. The CDR3 runs to 14 residues. In nucleotides, the CDR3 is TGTGCCTGGAACCTAGGTGTGTCCTACAATGAGCAGTTCTTC. This gives the protein CAWNLGVSYNEQFF.

This chain joins TRBV7-2 and TRBJ2-7; 12 bases match TRBD2. Germline CDR1 and CDR2: SGHTA and FQGNSA. V shed 1 base, J shed 7 bases, and the junction held 5 bases outside the gene matches. The CDR3 loop spans 15 amino acids. The CDR3 region is CASSLVRLAGVEQYF. As DNA, the CDR3 is TGTGCCAGCAGCTTAGTCCGACTAGCGGGAGTTGAGCAGTACTTC.

This chain joins TRBV7-8 and TRBJ2-7; 9 positions agree with TRBD2. Germline loops: CDR1 SGHVS, CDR2 FQNEAQ. Trimming at V came to 5 bases and at J to 4 bases, leaving 12 bases not matched to a gene. The CDR3 runs to 16 residues. The CDR3 sequence is CASSPKGLAGTYEQYF. DNA of the CDR3: TGTGCCAGCAGCCCAAAAGGCCTAGCGGGGACATACGAGCAGTACTTC.

The rearrangement uses TRBV7-9 and TRBJ1-2; 10 bases agree with TRBD1. This CDR3 contains 15 residues. The germline V gene encodes CDR1 SEHNR and CDR2 FQNEAQ (reference sequence). V was clipped by 4 bases and J by 3 bases; unmatched bases: 5. CDR3: CASSSRDRGYYGYTF. CDR3 in DNA: TGTGCCAGCAGCTCCCGGGACAGGGGATACTATGGCTACACCTTC. Variable domain in full (rest from reference TRBV7-9 and TRBJ1-2): DTGVSQNPRHKITKRGQNVTFRCDPISEHNRLYWYRQTLGQGPEFLTYFQNEAQLEKSRLLSDRFSAERPKGSFSTLEIQRTEQGDSAMYLCASSSRDRGYYGYTFGSGTRLTVV.

Written as DNA, the CDR3 is TGCAGTGCTAGTTCGACTAGCGGCATTGTTCCTTATGCGCAGTACTTC. It translates to CSASSTSGIVPYAQYF. The V gene is TRBV20-1, the J gene TRBJ2-7; 9 bases are shared with TRBD2. V trimming: 3 bases; J trimming: 9 bases; junction bases outside the gene matches: 18. The CDR3 is 16 residues long. Germline CDR1 is DFQATT and CDR2 is SNEGSKA (reference sequence).

J is TRBJ2-1 and V is TRBV11-2; possibly TRBD2 for D (7 bases). Germline V gene lookup returns CDR1 SGHAT and CDR2 FQNNGV. The germline V and J ends were trimmed by 8 bases and 8 bases, with 22 bases remaining between them. This CDR3 comprises 15 residues. The CDR3 sequence: CASGTGVRRGHEQFF. The CDR3 bases are TGTGCCAGCGGAACCGGCGTTCGGCGGGGGCATGAGCAGTTCTTC.

This clone occurred many times. The CDR3 reads CASSIVAGPSSGNTIYF. The CDR3 coding sequence is TGTGCCAGTAGTATAGTCGCAGGCCCAAGCTCTGGAAACACCATATATTTT. The genes are TRBV19 and TRBJ1-3; no reliable D call. Deletions cut 1 base from V and 0 bases from J, with 13 bases between. This CDR3 has 17 residues. The germline CDR1 and CDR2 sequences are LNHDA and SQIVND (reference sequence).

This chain links TRBV7-2 with TRBJ2-5; possibly TRBD1 for D (5 bases). This CDR3 spans 14 amino acids. Deletions cut 3 bases from V and 2 bases from J, with 10 bases between. Germline lookup yields CDR1 SGHTA and CDR2 FQGNSA. CDR3 region: CASSFRGSQETQYF. Here the CDR3 DNA reads TGTGCCAGCAGCTTTAGGGGCAGTCAAGAGACCCAGTACTTC.

The rearrangement links TRBV19 to TRBJ2-7; 7 bases agree with TRBD1. The CDR3 loop spans 15 amino acids. J lost 3 bases, V lost 5 bases, and 10 bases had no gene match. Germline values: CDR1 LNHDA, CDR2 SQIVND (reference sequence). For the CDR3, the DNA is TGTGCCAGTAGTTTTACAGGGGATAAAATCTACGAGCAGTACTTC. It specifies CASSFTGDKIYEQYF.

The V call is TRBV18, the J call TRBJ2-1; tentative D call: TRBD2 (6 bases). Trimming took 3 bases from V and 0 from J, leaving 15 bases between them. This CDR3 has 17 amino acids. Germline V gene lookup returns CDR1 KGHSH and CDR2 LQKENI. The CDR3 protein is CASSPLTAGPSYNEQFF. In nucleotides, the CDR3 is TGTGCCAGCTCACCGCTAACAGCGGGCCCCTCCTACAATGAGCAGTTCTTC.

The chain uses TRBV5-1 and TRBJ2-3; 8 bases are a match to TRBD2. V trimming: 2 bases; J trimming: 6 bases; junction bases outside the gene matches: 5. This CDR3 is 14 amino acids long. Germline V lookup: CDR1 SGHRS, CDR2 YFSETQ. The CDR3 nucleotides read TGCGCCAGCAGCTTAAGCGGGAGAGCGGATACGCAGTATTTT. Encoded protein: CASSLSGRADTQYF.

This clone was seen more than once but under ten times. This rearrangement joins TRBV7-3 to TRBJ1-6; D is perhaps TRBD1 (5 bases). With 1 base removed from V and 10 bases from J, the gap between germline ends came to 8 bases. The CDR3 contains 13 residues. In germline, CDR1 is SGHTA, CDR2 FQGTGA. The CDR3 protein is CASSLIAGSPLHF. The DNA of the CDR3 is TGTGCCAGCAGCTTAATAGCAGGGTCACCCCTCCACTTT. The entire variable domain, with the rest obtained from reference TRBV7-3 and TRBJ1-6, is as follows: GAGVSQTPSNKVTEKGKYVELRCDPISGHTALYWYRQSLGQGPEFLIYFQGTGAADDSGLPNDRFFAVRPEGSVSTLKIQRTERGDSAVYLCASSLIAGSPLHFGNGTRLTVT.

The genes are TRBV11-3 and TRBJ2-1, with D maybe TRBD2 (5 bases). V lost 3 bases and J 5 bases, leaving 8 bases between the germline ends. The germline V gene encodes CDR1 SGHNT and CDR2 YENEEA. The CDR3 loop spans 13 amino acids. The DNA for the CDR3 is TGTGCCAGCAGCTTCCGCGGGCACAATGAGCAGTTCTTC. Residues: CASSFRGHNEQFF.

The V gene is TRBV7-8, the J gene TRBJ2-7; 9 bases are a match to TRBD2. The V segment lost 5 bases and the J segment 2 bases; nucleotides outside the gene matches: 10. The CDR3 spans 16 residues. Germline CDR1 SGHVS, CDR2 FQNEAQ. CDR3 nucleotides: TGTGCCAGCAGCCCACCAAGGACTAGCGCTACCTACGAGCAGTACTTC. This gives the protein CASSPPRTSATYEQYF.

CDR3 DNA: TGTGCCAGCAGTGAAGTGGGGGTGGGGGAGGTGTACGAGCAGTACTTC. Translation: CASSEVGVGEVYEQYF. The chain joins TRBV2 to TRBJ2-7; weak D call: TRBD2 (6 bases). This CDR3 spans 16 amino acids. CDR1 is SNHLY and CDR2 is FYNNEI in the germline V gene. V was cut by 1 base and J by 4 bases, with 17 bases left in between.

CDR3 loop: CASSERGSYNEQFF. In DNA form, the CDR3 reads TGTGCCAGCAGTGAAAGGGGATCCTACAATGAGCAGTTCTTC. The chain employs TRBV6-4 and TRBJ2-1; perhaps TRBD1 as D (5 bases). Germline V gives CDR1 MRHNA, CDR2 SNTAGT. The CDR3 length is 14 residues. V lost 3 bases and J 1 base, leaving 7 bases between the germline ends.

The CDR3 is CAIKGAYEANTGELFF. In DNA, the CDR3 is TGTGCCATCAAAGGGGCATACGAGGCGAACACCGGGGAGCTGTTTTTT. This chain uses TRBV10-3 with TRBJ2-2; possibly TRBD1 for D (5 bases). CDR3 size: 16 residues. Germline CDR1 ENHRY, CDR2 SYGVKD. Trimming removed 7 bases at V and 0 bases at J, with 15 bases between.

The chain has TRBV6-6 and TRBJ1-2; 8 bases fit TRBD1. V shed 5 bases, J shed 8 bases, and the junction held 16 bases outside the gene matches. This CDR3 spans 16 amino acids. CDR1 MNHNY and CDR2 SVGAGI come from the germline V gene (reference sequence). The CDR3 DNA reads TGTGCCAGCAGTCCAAACTACCTGGACAGGGCTGAAGGCTACACCTTC. Residues: CASSPNYLDRAEGYTF.

This chain connects TRBV5-1 to TRBJ2-4, with 7 bases fitting TRBD1. This CDR3 has 18 amino acids. V trimming: 1 base; J trimming: 2 bases; junction bases outside the gene matches: 12. CDR1 and CDR2 (germline): SGHRS, YFSETQ. CDR3 residues: CASSLYRGPLGTKNIQYF. In nucleotides, the CDR3 is TGCGCCAGCAGCTTGTACAGGGGACCTCTTGGGACCAAAAACATTCAGTACTTC.

The V gene is TRBV11-3, the J gene TRBJ2-3; possible D gene TRBD1, 5 bases. V dropped 2 bases and J dropped 4 bases, with 7 bases sitting between them. CDR3 length equals 13 residues. Germline V CDR1 and CDR2: SGHNT, YENEEA. In DNA, the CDR3 is TGTGCCAGCAGCTTAACAGGAGCAGATACGCAGTATTTT. Amino acids: CASSLTGADTQYF. The full variable domain, with the rest looked up from reference TRBV11-3 and TRBJ2-3, is EAGVVQSPRYKIIEKKQPVAFWCNPISGHNTLYWYLQNLGQGPELLIRYENEEAVDDSQLPKDRFSAERLKGVDSTLKIQPAELGDSAVYLCASSLTGADTQYFGPGTRLTVL.

The J gene is TRBJ2-7, the V gene TRBV27; TRBD2 matches at 9 bases. Germline assignment: CDR1 MNHEY and CDR2 SMNVEV (reference sequence). V lost 0 bases and J lost 0; bases outside the gene matches: 0. The CDR3 runs to 15 residues. The CDR3 region is CASSLSSGGSYEQYF. CDR3 coding DNA: TGTGCCAGCAGTTTATCTAGCGGGGGCTCCTACGAGCAGTACTTC.

This clone was found once. The rearrangement links TRBV16 to TRBJ2-7, with 9 bases aligning to TRBD1. This CDR3 contains 14 residues. With V trimmed by 0 bases and J by 7 bases, 4 bases remained unmatched. CDR1 is KGHSY, CDR2 FQNENV, per germline. CDR3: CASSQSGQGEEQYF. CDR3 bases: TGTGCCAGCAGCCAATCGGGACAGGGTGAGGAGCAGTACTTC.

The V gene is TRBV27, the J gene TRBJ1-1; tentative D call: TRBD1 (5 bases). From germline, CDR1 is MNHEY and CDR2 SMNVEV (reference sequence). The CDR3 has 16 residues. V dropped 6 bases and J dropped 1 base, with 18 bases sitting between them. CDR3 bases: TGTGCCAGCAGATCCCTTCTGGGCGGGGGGAACACTGAAGCTTTCTTT. This gives the protein CASRSLLGGGNTEAFF.

The chain has TRBV6-4 and TRBJ2-1; 13 bases align to TRBD2. Germline CDR1 reads MRHNA; CDR2 reads SNTAGT. Germline trimming cut 5 bases from V and 0 bases from J; bases unmatched to any gene: 7. The CDR3 length is 18 residues. CDR3 nucleotide sequence: TGTGCCAGCAGTCGGACTAGCGGGAGATTGGGCTCCTACAATGAGCAGTTCTTC. Amino acid sequence: CASSRTSGRLGSYNEQFF.

The chain links TRBV5-1 to TRBJ2-1, with TRBD1 matching over 7 bases. There are 17 residues in the CDR3. Germline V lookup: CDR1 SGHRS, CDR2 YFSETQ. V trimming: 4 bases; J trimming: 6 bases; junction bases outside the gene matches: 16. This CDR3 reads CASSTRQGVGPGNEQFF. DNA for the CDR3: TGCGCCAGCAGCACCCGACAGGGTGTCGGTCCTGGCAATGAGCAGTTCTTC. Drawing the rest from reference TRBV5-1 and TRBJ2-1, the complete variable domain is KAGVTQTPRYLIKTRGQQVTLSCSPISGHRSVSWYQQTPGQGLQFLFEYFSETQRNKGNFPGRFSGRQFSNSRSEMNVSTLELGDSALYLCASSTRQGVGPGNEQFFGPGTRLTVL.